This TCR beta chain derives from a study of blood T cell repertoires in COVID-19. Study information: Sites in the United States, Italy and Spain provided acute and convalescent COVID-19 samples.

This CDR3 comprises 17 residues. Germline V gene data show CDR1 as SGHVS and CDR2 as FQNEAQ. The authors' processing: Amplification from reference gene primers served as the basis for estimated nucleated cell counts. Assay used: immunoSEQ multiplex PCR; TCRdb lists only in-frame clones, some missing. V, J and clone size reflect that table, while D and trimming were determined from the DNA. The sample lists 160,000 or so clones, 80% occurring once. Two negative PCRs, clearance, or symptom resolution characterized the recovered Cohort 3 donors. This clone was counted once. A read error may account for a junction end that differs from germline.

The clonotype was recovered from a woman aged 55-70 years who had recovered from COVID-19. The source material was PBMCs or T cells enriched from blood (not recorded which). This chain links TRBV7-8 with TRBJ2-2; 8 nucleotides agree with TRBD1. CDR3 loop: CASSLPRQGANTGELFF. CDR3 DNA sequence: TGTGCCAGCAGCTTGCCGAGGCAGGGGGCGAATACCGGGGAGCTGTTTTTT.